Below are 14 T cell receptor beta chains sequenced from a single sample in a study of post-analysis software for immune sequencing data. Study-wide findings and caveats: Four or five TRBV segments occurring more often in patients than controls included TRBV5-6, TRBV5-1 and TRBV20-1.

Antigen specificity for these receptors is unknown. Unique-molecular-identifier-tagged TCR beta cDNA libraries were used. Each CDR3 protein gets one entry after TCRdb re-called the PCR reads with MiXCR. The sample carries about 400,000 distinct CDR3 sequences, roughly 36% recorded once. Sequenced material: blood. These receptors came from a girl between 10 and 17 years old with multiple sclerosis.

This clonotype was seen more than once but under ten times. The chain is built from TRBV28 and TRBJ2-7; TRBD1 matches at 7 bases. This CDR3 contains 14 residues. The germline CDR1 and CDR2 sequences are MDHEN and SYDVKM. Trimming took 8 bases from V and 7 from J; bases not matched to a gene: 14. The CDR3 spells CASREDRAVGEQYF. CDR3 nucleotide sequence: TGTGCCAGCCGGGAAGACAGGGCGGTAGGGGAGCAGTACTTC.

V usage is TRBV10-1 and J usage is TRBJ2-5; no clear D gene. Germline CDR1 reads WNHNN; CDR2 reads SYGVQD (reference sequence). Trimming stripped 3 bases from V and 5 bases from J, with 16 bases between. CDR3 length: 15 residues. The chain's CDR3 is CASSDLTDQGETQYF. As DNA, the CDR3 is TGCGCCAGCAGTGATCTGACGGACCAAGGGGAGACCCAGTACTTC.

The count of this clonotype is one. V and J are TRBV19 and TRBJ2-6; 7 positions match TRBD1. The CDR3 length is 17 residues. Germline V CDR1 and CDR2: LNHDA, SQIVND (reference sequence). Losses at the gene ends were 5 bases for V and 2 bases for J; bases not matched to a gene: 9. The CDR3 region has the DNA TGTGCCAGTAGTCCGTCCCTGACAGGGACTGGGGCCAACGTCCTGACTTTC. Translation gives CASSPSLTGTGANVLTF.

The chain recombines TRBV24-1 with TRBJ2-5; 10 bases agree with TRBD1. CDR1 is KGHDR and CDR2 is SFDVKD in the germline V gene. The CDR3 length is 16 residues. The trim removed 3 bases at V and 5 bases at J, leaving 8 bases unmatched. The CDR3 coding sequence is TGTGCCACCAGTGATCCGAACGACAGGGGGCGGGAGACCCAGTACTTC. It specifies CATSDPNDRGRETQYF.

This clonotype was counted between two and nine times. The CDR3 region has the DNA TGTGCCAGCCGGAAGCAAGGGACGGTTAACACCGGGGAGCTGTTTTTT. Protein: CASRKQGTVNTGELFF. This rearrangement joins TRBV12-3 or TRBV12-4 to TRBJ2-2; D is tentatively TRBD1 or TRBD2 (5 bases each). The CDR3 covers 16 residues. V lost 8 bases and J 2 bases, leaving 18 bases between the germline ends.

This chain joins TRBV6-6 and TRBJ1-1; 7 nucleotides align to TRBD1. This CDR3 is built from 15 residues. Germline assignment: CDR1 MNHNY and CDR2 SVGAGI (reference sequence). Trimming removed 5 bases from V and 3 bases from J; junction bases left unmatched: 9. The CDR3 region has the DNA TGTGCCAGCAGTGACCACCAGGGGGTCGACACTGAAGCTTTCTTT. It translates to CASSDHQGVDTEAFF.

This clonotype has only a few counts. The chain joins TRBV6-5 to TRBJ2-1, with D maybe TRBD2 (6 bases). This CDR3 has 16 residues. From germline, CDR1 is MNHEY and CDR2 SVGAGI. With 0 bases removed from V and 7 bases from J, the gap between germline ends came to 16 bases. The CDR3 loop is CASSYSGSIGSNEQFF. CDR3 coding DNA: TGTGCCAGCAGTTACTCCGGGAGCATAGGGAGTAATGAGCAGTTCTTC.

This clonotype was seen only a few times. CDR3 amino acids: CSVWDLQGAEQYF. CDR3 in DNA: TGCAGCGTATGGGACCTCCAAGGGGCCGAGCAGTACTTC. V and J are TRBV29-1 and TRBJ2-7; D possibly uses TRBD1 or TRBD2 (5 bases each). The germline gives CDR1 SQVTM, CDR2 ANQGSEA. V lost 6 bases and J 6 bases, leaving 18 bases between the germline ends. The CDR3 has 13 amino acids.

The chain has TRBV12-3 or TRBV12-4 and TRBJ1-2; TRBD1 agrees at 9 bases. Trimming took 5 bases from V and 8 from J; bases not matched to a gene: 6. The CDR3 runs 13 residues. In DNA form, the CDR3 reads TGTGCCAGCAGTCCCGGGACAGGGAGAGGCTACACCTTC. Translation: CASSPGTGRGYTF.

The gene calls are TRBV2 and TRBJ2-7, with TRBD1 matching 7 bases. Germline-derived CDR1 and CDR2 are SNHLY and FYNNEI. This CDR3 has 15 residues. J lost 0 bases, V lost 7 bases, and 9 bases had no gene match. For the CDR3, the DNA is TGTGCCAGCAATCTTCAGACAGGGAGCTCCTACGAGCAGTACTTC. Translated, it gives CASNLQTGSSYEQYF.

A word on this clonotype: One junction end disagrees with the germline gene, perhaps due to a read error. The CDR3 region is CAGRSSTSGVPETQYF. In DNA form, the CDR3 reads TGCGCCGGCAGGTCTTCTACTAGCGGGGTCCCGGAGACCCAGTACTTC. The V call is TRBV5-1, the J call TRBJ2-5; 10 nucleotides line up with TRBD2. CDR3 length: 16 amino acids. Looked up from germline, CDR1 is SGHRS and CDR2 is YFSETQ.

The gene calls are TRBV2 and TRBJ1-2; 12 bases line up with TRBD1. Per germline, CDR1 SNHLY and CDR2 FYNNEI. CDR3 length: 14 residues. V shed 6 bases and J 8 bases; nucleotides not matched to a gene: 7. This CDR3 is CASSAGQGAIGYTF. In nucleotides, the CDR3 is TGTGCCAGCAGCGCGGGACAGGGGGCGATAGGCTACACCTTC. Drawing the rest from reference TRBV2 and TRBJ1-2, the complete variable domain is EPEVTQTPSHQVTQMGQEVILRCVPISNHLYFYWYRQILGQKVEFLVSFYNNEISEKSEIFDDQFSVERPDGSNFTLKIRSTKLEDSAMYFCASSAGQGAIGYTFGSGTRLTVV.

This clonotype was picked up a small number of times. CDR3 sequence (DNA): TGTGCCAGCAGTTTCGCAGGAGGATTTTTGGACATTCAGTACTTC. It yields the protein CASSFAGGFLDIQYF. The chain couples TRBV27 to TRBJ2-4; TRBD2 is a possible D gene (5 bases). The CDR3 runs to 15 residues. V lost 3 bases and J 8 bases, leaving 17 bases between the germline ends. In germline, CDR1 is MNHEY, CDR2 SMNVEV (reference sequence).

In its sample, this clonotype was seen a few times. V usage is TRBV4-1 and J usage is TRBJ2-7, with unresolved D. Germline-derived CDR1 and CDR2 are MGHRA and YSYEKL. Trimming left V 0 bases short and J 0 bases short, with 27 bases between. The CDR3 contains 21 residues. CDR3: CASSQDSRHHGRKSSSYEQYF. The CDR3 coding sequence is TGCGCCAGCAGCCAAGATTCACGACACCACGGGCGTAAAAGCAGCTCCTACGAGCAGTACTTC.